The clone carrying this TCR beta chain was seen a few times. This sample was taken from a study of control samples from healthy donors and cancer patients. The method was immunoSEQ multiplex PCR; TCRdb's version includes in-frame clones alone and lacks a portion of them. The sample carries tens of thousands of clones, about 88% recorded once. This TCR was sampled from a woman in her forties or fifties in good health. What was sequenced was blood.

DNA for the CDR3: TGTGCCAGCAGTTACTCGAGGGGTCACCGGGGGGAAGCTTTCTTT. This gives the protein CASSYSRGHRGEAFF. V usage is TRBV6-6 and J usage is TRBJ1-1; D perhaps matches TRBD1 (5 bases). CDR3 size: 15 residues. Trimming took 0 bases from V and 8 from J, leaving 16 bases between them. In germline, CDR1 is MNHNY, CDR2 SVGAGI (reference sequence).